The 21 T cell receptor beta chains below all came from one sample that was sequenced in a study of human T cells and chemical hapten exposure. The time point here: pre-sensitization, week 0. Treatment of the sample: therapeutic diphenylcyclopropenone sensitization with weekly scalp DPC. TCRdb re-derived calls from the RACE reads in MiXCR, one entry per CDR3 protein. The repertoire holds some 39,000 distinct CDR3 sequences, with 7.6% as singletons. This specimen was whole blood, taken in connection with sensitization to the hapten diphenylcyclopropenone (DPC). The receptors come from a woman aged 50 to 65 with alopecia areata. Some clones in this sample may be carry-over from other donors' samples.

The rearrangement links TRBV4-2 to TRBJ2-7; the match to TRBD1 covers 8 bases. The CDR3 totals 15 residues. Germline loops: CDR1 LGHNA, CDR2 YNFKEQ. V lost 2 bases to trimming and J lost 3 bases; unmatched junction nucleotides: 6. The CDR3 sequence is CASSQPRQGFYEQYF. DNA for the CDR3: TGTGCCAGCAGCCAACCGCGACAGGGGTTCTACGAGCAGTACTTC.

Remarks on this clonotype: A much larger clone lies a single base off, so this may be a read error. The chain carries TRBV11-3 and TRBJ2-5; a possible D gene is TRBD1 (6 bases). Germline CDR1 SGHNT, CDR2 YENEEA. The CDR3 contains 14 residues. Written as DNA, the CDR3 is TGTGTCAGCAGCCCCCATTCCGACAGGGAGACCCAGTACTTC. Protein sequence: CVSSPHSDRETQYF.

This clonotype has a count of ten or more. CDR3 sequence reads: CASSADRGPRGTDTQYF. For the CDR3, the DNA is TGTGCCAGCAGCGCGGACAGGGGCCCTCGGGGCACAGATACGCAGTATTTT. This chain uses TRBV7-2 with TRBJ2-3; the match to TRBD1 covers 9 bases. The V and J ends lost 5 bases and 1 base, in that order; junction bases with no gene match: 10. CDR1 is SGHTA, CDR2 FQGNSA, per germline. This CDR3 comprises 17 residues.

This clonotype came up many times. The chain is built from TRBV14 and TRBJ2-1; the D gene is possibly TRBD1 (6 bases). This CDR3 is 14 amino acids long. V shed 8 bases and J shed 6 bases, with 17 bases lying between them. Germline CDR1 and CDR2: SGHDN and FVKESK. CDR3 sequence (DNA): TGTGCCAGCTCCTCCTTCGTGGGGGCCAATGAGCAGTTCTTC. It encodes CASSSFVGANEQFF.

The V call is TRBV28, the J call TRBJ1-1; D is perhaps TRBD1 (5 bases). V was clipped by 4 bases and J by 4 bases, with 19 bases between them. CDR1 is MDHEN, CDR2 SYDVKM, per germline. CDR3 length: 16 amino acids. The CDR3 DNA reads TGTGCCAGCAGTTCGCCGGGGGTATCCTACGCCACTGAAGCTTTCTTT. Translating it yields CASSSPGVSYATEAFF.

The J gene is TRBJ1-6, the V gene TRBV9; TRBD1 might be the D (6 bases). This CDR3 spans 15 amino acids. The V gene's germline CDR1 is SGDLS and CDR2 YYNGEE. V shed 0 bases and J shed 10 bases, with 14 bases lying between them. The CDR3 here is CASSVEAGVSSPLHF. CDR3 bases: TGTGCCAGCAGCGTAGAGGCAGGGGTTAGCTCACCCCTCCACTTT.

This clonotype was picked up many times. An end of the junction differs from the germline gene, which may be a read error. This chain joins TRBV7-7 and TRBJ1-4, with D hard to call. Germline loops: CDR1 SSHAT, CDR2 FNYEAQ (reference sequence). The length of the CDR3 is 14 residues. CDR3 protein: CASSPDLTNEKLFF. CDR3 DNA sequence: TGTGCTAGCAGCCCGGACCTTACTAATGAAAAACTGTTTTTT.

This clonotype was counted ten times or more. The J gene is TRBJ2-1, the V gene TRBV27; TRBD2 matches at 10 bases. The trim removed 5 bases at V and 0 bases at J, leaving 7 bases unmatched. Germline assignment: CDR1 MNHEY and CDR2 SMNVEV (reference sequence). This CDR3 is 17 amino acids long. The CDR3 region is CASSGELAGRSYNEQFF. For the CDR3, the DNA is TGTGCCAGCAGTGGGGAACTAGCGGGGCGCTCCTACAATGAGCAGTTCTTC.

This clonotype was seen at least ten times. This sequence joins TRBV27 and TRBJ2-5; TRBD2 matches at 8 bases. J was trimmed by 5 bases and V by 5 bases; bases with no gene match: 10. Germline lookup yields CDR1 MNHEY and CDR2 SMNVEV (reference sequence). The CDR3 runs to 15 residues. In DNA, the CDR3 is TGTGCCAGCAGTCCGGGACTAGGGACAAGGGAGACCCAGTACTTC. This sequence encodes CASSPGLGTRETQYF.

This clonotype occurred many times. The chain uses TRBV23-1 and TRBJ2-1, with D unresolved. TRBV23-1 is an ORF; its function is uncertain. The CDR3 has 15 amino acids. V shed 2 bases and J shed 0 bases, with 8 bases lying between them. CDR3 residues: CASSQDGPSYNEQFF. The CDR3 DNA reads as TGCGCCAGCAGTCAAGACGGACCCTCCTACAATGAGCAGTTCTTC.

Notes on this clonotype: Possible read error: a much larger clone is one base away. V is TRBV29-1 and J is TRBJ2-3, with a weak D call TRBD1 (5 bases). The J call may be faulty, since TRBJ1-5 better matches the DNA end. Germline V gene sequence: CDR1 SQVTM, CDR2 ANQGSEA. The CDR3 spans 14 residues. The CDR3 loop is CSVSTGLSTDTQHF. The CDR3 DNA is TGCAGCGTTTCCACAGGATTAAGCACAGATACGCAGCATTTT.

This clonotype was seen many times. The chain recombines TRBV27 with TRBJ2-3, with D uncertain. The CDR3 is 14 residues long. V gave up 4 bases and J gave up 7 bases, with 15 bases separating them. Looked up from germline, CDR1 is MNHEY and CDR2 is SMNVEV (reference sequence). CDR3 coding DNA: TGTGCCAGCAGTTCCGGGTCTCCGGCATATACGCAGTATTTT. This translates into CASSSGSPAYTQYF.

The V gene is TRBV20-1, the J gene TRBJ2-1; 14 nucleotides match TRBD2. The J segment lost 9 bases and the V segment lost 3 bases, leaving 10 bases of the junction unmatched. Per germline, CDR1 DFQATT and CDR2 SNEGSKA (reference sequence). CDR3 size: 16 residues. This CDR3 reads CSASPTSGRALREQFF. The CDR3 nucleotides read TGCAGTGCTAGCCCGACTAGCGGGAGGGCTTTACGTGAGCAGTTCTTC.

This clonotype showed up just a few times. The chain recombines TRBV3-1 with TRBJ1-1; D uncertain. Germline CDR1 and CDR2: LGHDT and YNNKEL (reference sequence). The CDR3 totals 14 residues. Trimming shortened V by 2 bases and J by 5 bases, and 12 bases separated the two germline ends. CDR3 bases: TGTGCCAGCAGCCAACCCAGCGCGAAAACTGAAGCTTTCTTT. It encodes CASSQPSAKTEAFF.

This clonotype appeared a few times. This rearrangement joins TRBV5-4 to TRBJ2-7; weak D call: TRBD2 (5 bases). Germline values: CDR1 SGHNT, CDR2 YYREEE (reference sequence). CDR3 length: 12 amino acids. Deletions cut 0 bases from V and 12 bases from J, with 13 bases between. CDR3 in amino acids: CASSLGPGIAYF. Here the CDR3 DNA reads TGTGCCAGCAGCTTGGGCCCGGGAATCGCGTACTTC.

This clonotype was observed a few times. The chain has TRBV12-3 or TRBV12-4 and TRBJ2-7; 8 nucleotides match TRBD2. J lost 0 bases, V lost 3 bases, and 7 bases had no gene match. The CDR3 totals 16 residues. The CDR3 protein is CASSFYTAGVSYEQYF. CDR3 sequence (DNA): TGTGCCAGCAGTTTTTACACAGCGGGGGTCTCCTACGAGCAGTACTTC.

This clonotype has at least ten counts. CDR3 sequence reads: CASSFGGGPREQYF. The CDR3 nucleotides are TGTGCCAGCAGTTTTGGGGGAGGGCCGAGGGAGCAGTACTTC. The genes are TRBV12-3 or TRBV12-4 and TRBJ2-7; 7 bases align to TRBD2. The V segment lost 3 bases and the J segment 7 bases; nucleotides outside the gene matches: 9. The CDR3 totals 14 residues.

The chain employs TRBV5-1 and TRBJ2-3, with no clear D. The V and J ends lost 0 bases and 1 base respectively, with 12 bases between them. This CDR3 region has 16 residues. The germline V gene has CDR1 SGHRS and CDR2 YFSETQ. CDR3 DNA sequence: TGCGCCAGCAGCTTGGTAGGCAGACCAGGCACAGATACGCAGTATTTT. It is translated as CASSLVGRPGTDTQYF.

At least ten counts were recorded for this clonotype. V and J are TRBV24-1 and TRBJ2-3, with TRBD1 as a possible D gene (6 bases). The V end lost 6 bases, the J end lost 0 bases, and 9 bases lay between the germline ends. The V gene's germline CDR1 is KGHDR and CDR2 SFDVKD. The CDR3 extends over 14 amino acids. Here the CDR3 reads CATSKQGSTDTQYF. The CDR3 bases are TGTGCCACCAGTAAACAGGGAAGCACAGATACGCAGTATTTT.

V is TRBV7-3 and J is TRBJ2-5, with D uncertain. Germline CDR1 is SGHTA and CDR2 is FQGTGA. Trimming shortened V by 2 bases and J by 5 bases, and 12 bases separated the two germline ends. The CDR3 is 14 residues long. CDR3 coding DNA: TGTGCCAGCAGCTTAGCTGGTCCTAGGGAGACCCAGTACTTC. It encodes CASSLAGPRETQYF.

In this sample, this clonotype turned up many times. The V call is TRBV20-1, the J call TRBJ2-3, with D hard to call. Germline V gene lookup returns CDR1 DFQATT and CDR2 SNEGSKA (reference sequence). The CDR3 consists of 12 residues. The V and J ends lost 5 bases and 6 bases respectively, with 12 bases between them. This chain's CDR3 is CSAQAQIDTQYF. The CDR3 coding sequence is TGCAGTGCTCAGGCCCAGATCGATACGCAGTATTTT.